This T cell receptor beta chain originates from a study of T cells expressing NK-cell markers. The CDR3 totals 13 residues. Per germline, CDR1 SGHRS and CDR2 YFSETQ. After re-calling the 5' RACE reads, TCRdb lists one entry per CDR3 protein, DNA absent. Its table records tens of thousands of distinct CDR3 sequences. Sequencing was done on a sample of blood T cells: a sorted CD56 or NKG2C T cell subset, CD4+ or CD8+ T cells, or bulk PBMC T cells (not recorded which). This chain links TRBV5-1 with TRBJ2-1. The sequence derives from a woman between 18 and 69 years old in good health. The CDR3 loop is CASSLDQADKQFF.